A selection of T cell receptor beta chains follows, all from one sample in a study of T cells in Graves' hyperthyroidism and ophthalmopathy. TCRdb independently ran MiXCR on the multiplex PCR reads; one entry per CDR3 protein. In the table there are about 520,000 distinct CDR3 sequences, roughly 24% of which are singletons. Specimen: blood. The receptors originated from a woman between 25 and 40 years old with Graves' ophthalmopathy. Both conserved end residues are part of each CDR3. The D gene is left open where the match is weak. Clone size appears in some rows only: once, few, many, or a class for an expanded clone.

J gene,V gene,D gene,clone size,CDR3 protein,CDR3 DNA
TRBJ2-2,TRBV3-1,TRBD1,.,CASSHWDRGYTGELFF,TGTGCCAGCAGCCACTGGGACAGGGGGTACACCGGGGAGCTGTTTTTT
TRBJ2-5,TRBV5-6,TRBD1,many,CASSLELDRGLQETQYF,TGTGCCAGCAGCTTGGAGTTGGACAGGGGCCTCCAAGAGACCCAGTACTTC
TRBJ1-2,TRBV30,TRBD1,many,CAWSAGQAANYGYTF,TGTGCCTGGAGTGCGGGACAGGCGGCTAACTATGGCTACACCTTC
TRBJ2-7,TRBV28,TRBD1,many,CASRTGSLREQYF,TGTGCCAGCAGGACAGGGTCATTGAGGGAGCAGTACTTC
TRBJ1-2,TRBV5-1,.,many,CASSFDGDYGYTF,TGCGCCAGCAGCTTTGACGGGGACTATGGCTACACCTTC
TRBJ1-1,TRBV6-2/TRBV6-3,.,many,CASRYGGNAEAFF,TGTGCCAGCAGGTACGGGGGGAACGCTGAAGCTTTCTTT
TRBJ2-6,TRBV5-1,TRBD1,.,CASSSDRVGANVLTF,TGCGCCAGCAGCTCCGACAGGGTTGGGGCCAACGTCCTGACTTTC
TRBJ1-2,TRBV6-1,.,.,CASRNQRGQGVYGYTF,TGTGCCAGCCGTAATCAGAGGGGACAAGGGGTCTATGGCTACACCTTC
TRBJ1-5,TRBV5-1,TRBD1,many,CASSPAAGGYQPQHF,TGCGCCAGCAGCCCCGCCGCAGGGGGCTATCAGCCCCAGCATTTC
TRBJ2-5,TRBV6-5,.,.,CASSYSRTSQETQYF,TGTGCCAGCAGTTACTCCCGGACTTCCCAAGAGACCCAGTACTTC
TRBJ2-5,TRBV18,.,few,CASSLSPDGQETQYF,TGTGCCAGCTCACTTTCACCAGATGGCCAAGAGACCCAGTACTTC
TRBJ2-5,TRBV4-1,.,.,CASSQPGQRVTQYF,TGCGCCAGCAGCCAACCTGGACAGAGAGTGACCCAGTACTTC
TRBJ1-2,TRBV10-3,TRBD1,many,CAIGQGDYGYTF,TGTGCCATCGGTCAGGGGGACTATGGCTACACCTTC
TRBJ2-7,TRBV12-5,.,many,CASGFGQGVGEQYF,.
TRBJ2-7,TRBV12-3/TRBV12-4,.,.,CASSWRPLYREQYF,TGTGCCAGCAGTTGGAGGCCCCTTTACCGCGAGCAGTACTTC
TRBJ1-2,TRBV12-3/TRBV12-4,.,.,CASSSGTVGGYTF,TGTGCCAGCAGCTCCGGGACGGTCGGTGGCTACACCTTC
TRBJ2-2,TRBV9,.,many,CASSSSTGELFF,TGTGCCAGCAGCTCTAGCACCGGGGAGCTGTTTTTT
TRBJ1-2,TRBV12-3/TRBV12-4,TRBD1,many,CASSFSGQASYGYTF,TGTGCCAGCAGTTTCTCAGGACAGGCCTCCTATGGCTACACCTTC
TRBJ2-7,TRBV6-1,TRBD2,many,CASTRLAGGRDEQYF,TGTGCCAGCACCAGACTAGCGGGGGGTCGGGACGAGCAGTACTTC